The rows below give T cell receptor beta chains drawn from one sample of a study of blood T cell repertoires in COVID-19. Using immunoSEQ multiplex PCR, the repertoire was profiled, and TCRdb retains in-frame clones only, with some absent. The sample carries some 190,000 clones, approximately 80% recorded once. Sequencing input: peripheral blood. The receptors shown here come from a woman over 75 with COVID-19, enrolled during active disease. CDR3s include the opening cysteine and the closing phenylalanine or tryptophan. The order of the fields is D gene, clone size, J gene, V gene, CDR3 protein. D genes are given only for firm matches. Size values are once, few and many counts, or a class for expanded clones, and some rows have none.

d_gene: NA
abundance: NA
j_gene: TRBJ1-2
v_gene: TRBV28
CDR3aa: CASSLARSNYGYTF

d_gene: TRBD2
abundance: NA
j_gene: TRBJ2-3
v_gene: TRBV2
CDR3aa: CASSWTSRTDTQYF

d_gene: NA
abundance: NA
j_gene: TRBJ1-3
v_gene: TRBV29-1
CDR3aa: CSVRSAGNTIYF

d_gene: NA
abundance: NA
j_gene: TRBJ1-2
v_gene: TRBV3-1/TRBV3-2
CDR3aa: CASSQGSPYGYTF

d_gene: NA
abundance: NA
j_gene: TRBJ1-1
v_gene: TRBV10-2
CDR3aa: CASSPNTEAFF

d_gene: TRBD1
abundance: NA
j_gene: TRBJ2-1
v_gene: TRBV4-1
CDR3aa: CATGGASGTGGNEQFF

d_gene: NA
abundance: once
j_gene: TRBJ1-1
v_gene: TRBV18
CDR3aa: CASSPQARTTGTEAFF

d_gene: NA
abundance: NA
j_gene: TRBJ2-7
v_gene: TRBV5-1
CDR3aa: CASSPLADSYEQYF

d_gene: TRBD2
abundance: NA
j_gene: TRBJ2-7
v_gene: TRBV3-1/TRBV3-2
CDR3aa: CASSQAKREENEQYF

d_gene: TRBD2
abundance: NA
j_gene: TRBJ2-3
v_gene: TRBV7-9
CDR3aa: CASSSRRTSATDTQYF

d_gene: TRBD1
abundance: NA
j_gene: TRBJ1-1
v_gene: TRBV5-6
CDR3aa: CASSLQGVGYTEAFF

d_gene: TRBD2
abundance: NA
j_gene: TRBJ2-3
v_gene: TRBV2
CDR3aa: CASRPKAGVQDTQYF

d_gene: NA
abundance: NA
j_gene: TRBJ2-2
v_gene: TRBV5-1
CDR3aa: CASSLGQFANTGELFF

d_gene: NA
abundance: NA
j_gene: TRBJ1-5
v_gene: TRBV19
CDR3aa: CASSRYVTAGNQPQHF

d_gene: TRBD1
abundance: NA
j_gene: TRBJ1-2
v_gene: TRBV5-4
CDR3aa: CASSLPGGLYGYTF

d_gene: TRBD1
abundance: few
j_gene: TRBJ1-1
v_gene: TRBV25-1
CDR3aa: CASSETGRRNTEAFF

d_gene: TRBD2
abundance: NA
j_gene: TRBJ2-3
v_gene: TRBV7-2
CDR3aa: CASSAMGLAGTDTQYF

d_gene: TRBD1
abundance: NA
j_gene: TRBJ2-1
v_gene: TRBV9
CDR3aa: CASSAEDRGAYNEQFF

d_gene: TRBD1
abundance: NA
j_gene: TRBJ1-3
v_gene: TRBV12-3/TRBV12-4
CDR3aa: CASRGQTGNTIYF

d_gene: NA
abundance: NA
j_gene: TRBJ1-1
v_gene: TRBV7-2
CDR3aa: CASSPVSMSTEAFF

d_gene: NA
abundance: NA
j_gene: TRBJ1-1
v_gene: TRBV29-1
CDR3aa: CSAQNTEAFF

d_gene: NA
abundance: NA
j_gene: TRBJ1-5
v_gene: TRBV5-8
CDR3aa: CASSSSRVPGQPQHF

d_gene: NA
abundance: NA
j_gene: TRBJ2-3
v_gene: TRBV28
CDR3aa: CASSRGTPGADTQYF

d_gene: TRBD2
abundance: NA
j_gene: TRBJ2-1
v_gene: TRBV3-1/TRBV3-2
CDR3aa: CASSPTSGSLEGNEQFF

d_gene: TRBD1
abundance: NA
j_gene: TRBJ1-5
v_gene: TRBV4-2
CDR3aa: CASSHLEGAGVSNQPQHF

d_gene: TRBD2
abundance: NA
j_gene: TRBJ2-1
v_gene: TRBV11-2
CDR3aa: CASSTTPFGAGGEQFF

d_gene: NA
abundance: NA
j_gene: TRBJ1-2
v_gene: TRBV6-5
CDR3aa: CASTLGEGVGSYTF

d_gene: NA
abundance: NA
j_gene: TRBJ1-3
v_gene: TRBV3-1/TRBV3-2
CDR3aa: CASSQEPHRDPGNTIYF

d_gene: NA
abundance: NA
j_gene: TRBJ1-6
v_gene: TRBV2
CDR3aa: CASKENSPLHF

d_gene: NA
abundance: NA
j_gene: TRBJ1-3
v_gene: TRBV5-1
CDR3aa: CASSQSSGGNTIYF

d_gene: NA
abundance: NA
j_gene: TRBJ1-1
v_gene: TRBV5-4
CDR3aa: CASSTDIGVNTEAFF

d_gene: TRBD1
abundance: NA
j_gene: TRBJ1-4
v_gene: TRBV2
CDR3aa: CASGGTANEKLFF

d_gene: NA
abundance: NA
j_gene: TRBJ2-7
v_gene: TRBV29-1
CDR3aa: CSARQGLTASYEQYF

d_gene: TRBD1
abundance: NA
j_gene: TRBJ1-3
v_gene: TRBV4-1
CDR3aa: CASSQVGTAGNTIYF

d_gene: TRBD1
abundance: NA
j_gene: TRBJ2-3
v_gene: TRBV5-1
CDR3aa: CASSFGQGTDTQYF

d_gene: NA
abundance: NA
j_gene: TRBJ1-2
v_gene: TRBV5-1
CDR3aa: CASSFIAANYGYTF

d_gene: NA
abundance: NA
j_gene: TRBJ2-2
v_gene: TRBV5-1
CDR3aa: CASSSTGYTGELFF

d_gene: TRBD1
abundance: NA
j_gene: TRBJ1-2
v_gene: TRBV10-3
CDR3aa: CAISESSGQGLRGYTF

d_gene: NA
abundance: NA
j_gene: TRBJ2-7
v_gene: TRBV28
CDR3aa: CASRLGEYEQYF

d_gene: NA
abundance: NA
j_gene: TRBJ1-1
v_gene: TRBV29-1
CDR3aa: CSANGAAEAFF

d_gene: NA
abundance: NA
j_gene: TRBJ1-3
v_gene: TRBV5-1
CDR3aa: CASSLDTAGNTIYF

d_gene: NA
abundance: few
j_gene: TRBJ1-1
v_gene: TRBV27
CDR3aa: CASSSGGGNTEAFF

d_gene: TRBD2
abundance: NA
j_gene: TRBJ2-5
v_gene: TRBV9
CDR3aa: CASSTRLAGVVGAETQYF